This TCR beta chain was sequenced during a study of blood T cell repertoires in COVID-19. TCRdb's table, derived via immunoSEQ multiplex PCR, lists solely in-frame clones and lacks some. The data show 200,000 to 250,000 clones, with more than 75% seen just once and over 7% held by the top ten. V lost 4 bases and J 2 bases, leaving 17 bases between the germline ends. This CDR3 is built from 16 residues. The V gene's germline CDR1 is MNHNS and CDR2 SASEGT. This TCR was sampled from a woman in her thirties or forties with acute COVID-19. The rearrangement uses TRBV6-1 and TRBJ1-1; D uncertain. Specimen: PBMCs or T cells enriched from blood (not recorded which). The DNA of the CDR3 is TGTGCCAGCAGTGCTGAGGGCGTCTGGGGAAACACTGAAGCTTTCTTT. This gives the protein CASSAEGVWGNTEAFF.